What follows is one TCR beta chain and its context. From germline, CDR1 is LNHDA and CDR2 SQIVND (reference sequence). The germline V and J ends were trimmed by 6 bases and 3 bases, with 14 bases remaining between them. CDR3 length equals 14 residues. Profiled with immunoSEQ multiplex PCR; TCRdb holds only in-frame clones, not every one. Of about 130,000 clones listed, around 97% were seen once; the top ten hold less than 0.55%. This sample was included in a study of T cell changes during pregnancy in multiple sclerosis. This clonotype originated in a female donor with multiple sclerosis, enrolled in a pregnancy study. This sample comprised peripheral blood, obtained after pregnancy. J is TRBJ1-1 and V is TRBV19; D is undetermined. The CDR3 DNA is TGTGCCAGTAGGGACTCCCGGGTGGACACTGAAGCTTTCTTT. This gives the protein CASRDSRVDTEAFF.